The clone carrying this TCR beta chain showed up just a few times. TCRbeta library construction was performed incorporating unique molecular identifiers. Each CDR3 protein gets one entry after TCRdb re-called the PCR reads with MiXCR. The top ten hold 2.4% of the sample, which has about 340,000 distinct CDR3 sequences, approximately 10% seen once. Germline V gene lookup returns CDR1 SQVTM and CDR2 ANQGSEA. The junction had 14 bases not matched to a gene; V was cut back by 7 bases and J by 4 bases. The length of the CDR3 is 16 residues. These data are taken from a study of T-cell reconstitution after alpha-beta-depleted transplantation in children.

This sample comprised PBMCs from the stem cell graft donor, obtained from the stem cell graft. The receptor was derived from a human donor who donated a stem cell graft to a child with acute lymphoblastic leukemia. The chain is built from TRBV29-1 and TRBJ2-1, with 9 bases that match TRBD1. In DNA, the CDR3 is TGCAGCGCCACCGGGACAGGGAGCGGGAATTACAATGAGCAGTTCTTC. Translating gives CSATGTGSGNYNEQFF.